Following are 19 T cell receptor beta chains from one sample sequenced in a study of T-cell reconstitution after alpha-beta-depleted transplantation in children. Preparation of the TCRbeta library used unique molecular identifiers. Via MiXCR, TCRdb re-called the PCR reads, giving one row per CDR3 protein. Among roughly 790,000 distinct CDR3 sequences listed, roughly 16% were seen once. The sample in question was PBMCs, mostly from graft donor cells, obtained 360 days after TCRalphabeta/CD19-depleted stem cell transplant. These receptors came from a male patient aged 5 to 17 who had a stem cell transplant for acute lymphoblastic leukemia, so the T cells may come from the graft donor.

This sequence joins TRBV15 and TRBJ1-5, with TRBD1 identical over 8 bases. V lost 4 bases to trimming and J lost 7 bases; unmatched junction nucleotides: 9. This CDR3 spans 15 amino acids. Per the germline V gene, CDR1 is LNHNV and CDR2 is YYDKDF (reference sequence). In nucleotides, the CDR3 is TGTGCCACCAGCACCATTGGACAGGGTCGCCAGCCCCAGCATTTT. It translates to CATSTIGQGRQPQHF.

This clonotype was detected ten times or more. This sequence joins TRBV20-1 and TRBJ1-1; TRBD1 matches 7 bases. Germline V gene lookup returns CDR1 DFQATT and CDR2 SNEGSKA (reference sequence). CDR3 length: 14 residues. With 3 bases clipped from V and 2 bases from J, the junction kept 6 bases outside the gene matches. The DNA of the CDR3 is TGCAGTGCTAGTGGTAGGGACAGAAACACTGAAGCTTTCTTT. It specifies CSASGRDRNTEAFF.

The chain carries TRBV6-1 and TRBJ2-7; D might be TRBD2 (6 bases). V was pared by 7 bases and J by 4 bases, with 17 bases between. CDR1 and CDR2 (germline): MNHNS, SASEGT. The CDR3 loop spans 14 amino acids. The CDR3 nucleotides are TGTGCCAGCAAGTGGGGTGGGAGGAGTTACGAGCAGTACTTC. As protein: CASKWGGRSYEQYF.

The CDR3 DNA follows: TGTGCCAGCAGCGGGAGGCCGCTTCAAAGGGCCAACGTCCTGACTTTC. Protein sequence: CASSGRPLQRANVLTF. This chain joins TRBV11-2 and TRBJ2-6, with D perhaps matching TRBD2 (6 bases). This CDR3 spans 16 amino acids. V lost 5 bases, J lost 5 bases, and 16 bases lay in between. Germline V gives CDR1 SGHAT, CDR2 FQNNGV.

This clonotype was observed a few times. The chain links TRBV28 to TRBJ1-2; maybe TRBD1 (6 bases). This CDR3 region has 14 residues. CDR1 is MDHEN, CDR2 SYDVKM, per germline. The germline V and J ends were trimmed by 5 bases and 4 bases, with 14 bases remaining between them. Here the CDR3 DNA reads TGTGCCAGCAGTACAGGGCGGGCGGGCTATGGCTACACCTTC. Protein product: CASSTGRAGYGYTF.

The chain joins TRBV30 to TRBJ1-2, with D possibly TRBD1 on 5 matching bases. The ends were cut back, 8 bases at V and 7 bases at J, with 20 bases in the middle. The CDR3 totals 13 residues. Germline V CDR1 and CDR2: GTSNPN, SVGIG (reference sequence). CDR3 region: CAGLGPRSGGYTF. The CDR3 nucleotides are TGTGCCGGGTTGGGACCCAGGTCAGGTGGCTACACCTTC.

This clonotype came up many times. The J gene is TRBJ2-7, the V gene TRBV5-1; possible D gene TRBD2, 5 bases. V was shortened by 0 bases and J by 7 bases, with 20 bases between the two germline ends. Germline V gene sequence: CDR1 SGHRS, CDR2 YFSETQ. The CDR3 runs 16 residues. As DNA, the CDR3 is TGCGCCAGCAGCTTGGTGCCGGGAACCTCCGGAGCGGAGCAGTACTTC. This codes for CASSLVPGTSGAEQYF.

This clonotype has just a few counts. CDR3 protein: CASRPGQGGTQETQYF. In nucleotides, the CDR3 is TGTGCCAGCAGGCCCGGACAGGGAGGGACCCAAGAGACCCAGTACTTC. The rearrangement uses TRBV12-3 or TRBV12-4 and TRBJ2-5, with D perhaps matching TRBD1 (8 bases). The CDR3 has 16 amino acids. The ends were cut back, 6 bases at V and 1 base at J, with 18 bases in the middle.

This clonotype turned up a few times. J is TRBJ2-5 and V is TRBV4-1, with D perhaps matching TRBD2 (5 bases). This CDR3 is 15 amino acids long. CDR1 and CDR2 from the germline V gene are MGHRA and YSYEKL. V dropped 1 base and J dropped 1 base, with 10 bases sitting between them. The DNA of the CDR3 is TGCGCCAGCAGCCAAGTACGTCTAGCCCAAGAGACCCAGTACTTC. This codes for CASSQVRLAQETQYF.

This rearrangement joins TRBV27 to TRBJ2-1; tentatively, D is TRBD1 (5 bases). Germline V CDR1 and CDR2: MNHEY, SMNVEV (reference sequence). CDR3 size: 14 residues. V was pared by 4 bases and J by 6 bases, with 13 bases between. Written as DNA, the CDR3 is TGTGCCAGCAGTTACCAGGGTAGTGGCAATGAGCAGTTCTTC. This gives the protein CASSYQGSGNEQFF.

A few counts support this clonotype. The rearrangement links TRBV29-1 to TRBJ2-3; 7 bases are a match to TRBD2. CDR1 SQVTM and CDR2 ANQGSEA come from the germline V gene. J lost 4 bases, V lost 3 bases, and 7 bases had no gene match. The CDR3 extends over 14 amino acids. The CDR3 region has the DNA TGCAGCGTTGATATTCGACGGGGGGCAGATACGCAGTATTTT. Protein product: CSVDIRRGADTQYF.

There are a few counts of this clonotype. The chain links TRBV9 to TRBJ2-1; 8 bases match TRBD1. The length of the CDR3 is 18 residues. Unmatched junction bases numbered 12, after V lost 4 bases and J lost 0 bases. CDR1 SGDLS and CDR2 YYNGEE come from the germline V gene. CDR3 residues: CASSPKGTTGGSYNEQFF. The CDR3 DNA sequence: TGTGCCAGCAGCCCTAAGGGTACTACAGGGGGCTCCTACAATGAGCAGTTCTTC. The full variable domain, with the rest looked up from reference TRBV9 and TRBJ2-1, is DSGVTQTPKHLITATGQRVTLRCSPRSGDLSVYWYQQSLDQGLQFLIQYYNGEERAKGNILERFSAQQFPDLHSELNLSSLELGDSALYFCASSPKGTTGGSYNEQFFGPGTRLTVL.

Worth noting for this clonotype: A single base separates this from a much larger clone, so it may be a read error. The chain carries TRBV10-3 and TRBJ2-7, with D possibly TRBD2 on 6 matching bases. The CDR3 is 14 residues long. V lost 5 bases and J 0 bases, leaving 11 bases between the germline ends. The germline CDR1 and CDR2 sequences are ENHRY and SYGVKD. The CDR3 DNA reads as TGTGCCATCAGTCCGGGACTGACCTCCTACGAGCAGTACTTC. Translation gives CAISPGLTSYEQYF.

This clonotype was seen at least ten times. The V and J genes are TRBV4-2 and TRBJ2-3; 7 nucleotides agree with TRBD2. V lost 4 bases to trimming and J lost 0 bases; unmatched junction nucleotides: 7. Germline CDR1 is LGHNA and CDR2 is YNFKEQ. This CDR3 is 16 amino acids long. The CDR3 spells CASSLRPAGSTDTQYF. The DNA for the CDR3 is TGTGCCAGCAGCCTCAGACCAGCGGGGAGCACAGATACGCAGTATTTT.

Regarding this clonotype: This likely comes from a read error, as the CDR3 has no conserved phenylalanine or tryptophan at its end. V usage is TRBV27 and J usage is TRBJ2-1, with 9 bases matching TRBD2. The germline V gene encodes CDR1 MNHEY and CDR2 SMNVEV (reference sequence). After removal of 2 bases from V and 8 bases from J, the junction contained 7 bases not matched to a gene. There are 15 residues in the CDR3. The CDR3 coding sequence is TGTGCCAGCAGTTTACCGGGACTAGCAGTGGATGAGCAGTTCTGC. It translates to CASSLPGLAVDEQFC.

The V gene is TRBV30, the J gene TRBJ1-4; TRBD1 aligns across 9 bases. From germline, CDR1 is GTSNPN and CDR2 SVGIG (reference sequence). The CDR3 is 15 residues long. V gave up 6 bases and J gave up 4 bases; unmatched junction bases: 9. CDR3 loop: CACNPGGQGNEKLFF. In DNA, the CDR3 is TGTGCCTGCAATCCGGGGGGACAGGGTAATGAAAAACTGTTTTTT. Looking up the rest from reference TRBV30 and TRBJ1-4 gives the full variable domain: SQTIHQWPATLVQPVGSPLSLECTVEGTSNPNLYWYRQAAGRGLQLLFYSVGIGQISSEVPQNLSASRPQDRQFILSSKKLLLSDSGFYLCACNPGGQGNEKLFFGSGTQLSVL.

This clonotype was seen a handful of times. This sequence joins TRBV24-1 and TRBJ1-5; 7 nucleotides line up with TRBD1. Germline V gene sequence: CDR1 KGHDR, CDR2 SFDVKD. V dropped 4 bases and J dropped 7; count of bases not matched to a gene: 9. This CDR3 is built from 15 residues. The CDR3, as DNA: TGTGCCACCAGTGACCCCAGGACAGGCGGCCAGCCCCAGCATTTT. Translated, it gives CATSDPRTGGQPQHF.

This clonotype was found a few times. V gene TRBV5-5 combines with J gene TRBJ2-2; D not resolved. V was clipped by 3 bases and J by 7 bases, with 7 bases between them. There are 12 residues in the CDR3. Germline V CDR1 and CDR2: SGHKS, YYEKEE (reference sequence). This CDR3 reads CASSSHGGELFF. Written as DNA, the CDR3 is TGTGCCAGCAGCTCCCATGGCGGGGAGCTGTTTTTT.

This clonotype was counted a few times. The rearrangement joins TRBV20-1 to TRBJ2-7; no clear D gene. CDR1 DFQATT and CDR2 SNEGSKA come from the germline V gene (reference sequence). The CDR3 is 11 amino acids. V was shortened by 4 bases and J by 4 bases, with 8 bases between the two germline ends. This chain's CDR3 is CSAMDGYEQYF. DNA for the CDR3: TGCAGTGCTATGGACGGATACGAGCAGTACTTC.